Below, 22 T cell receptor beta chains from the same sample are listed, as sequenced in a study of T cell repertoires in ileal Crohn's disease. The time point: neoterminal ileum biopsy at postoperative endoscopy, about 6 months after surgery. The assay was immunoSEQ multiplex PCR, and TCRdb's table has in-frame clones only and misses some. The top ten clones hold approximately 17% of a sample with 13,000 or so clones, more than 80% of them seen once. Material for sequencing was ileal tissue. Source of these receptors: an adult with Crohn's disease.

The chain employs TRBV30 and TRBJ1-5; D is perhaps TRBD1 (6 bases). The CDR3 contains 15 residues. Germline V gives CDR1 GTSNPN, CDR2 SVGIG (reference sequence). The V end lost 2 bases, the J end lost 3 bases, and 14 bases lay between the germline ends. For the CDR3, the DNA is TGTGCCTGGAGTACCGCCGGACAGCTCAATCAGCCCCAGCATTTT. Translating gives CAWSTAGQLNQPQHF.

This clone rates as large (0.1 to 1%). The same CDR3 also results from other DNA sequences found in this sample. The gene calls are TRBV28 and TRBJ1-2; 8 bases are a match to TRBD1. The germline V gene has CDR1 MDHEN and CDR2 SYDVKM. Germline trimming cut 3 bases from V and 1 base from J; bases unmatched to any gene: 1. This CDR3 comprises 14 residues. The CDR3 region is CASSFGQGNYGYTF. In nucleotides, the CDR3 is TGTGCCAGCAGTTTCGGACAGGGTAACTATGGCTACACCTTC.

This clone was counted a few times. Written as DNA, the CDR3 is TGTGCCAGCAGTCCGACCGGGGGGGCCATATATTTT. Protein sequence: CASSPTGGAIYF. The rearrangement links TRBV6-1 to TRBJ1-3, with D possibly matching TRBD1 (5 bases). The CDR3 length is 12 residues. CDR1 is MNHNS and CDR2 is SASEGT in the germline V gene. Trimming removed 5 bases at V and 11 bases at J, with 13 bases between.

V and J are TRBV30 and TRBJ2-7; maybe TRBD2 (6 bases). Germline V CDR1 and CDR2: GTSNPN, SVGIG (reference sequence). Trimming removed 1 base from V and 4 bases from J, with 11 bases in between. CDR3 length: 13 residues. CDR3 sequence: CAWSGGTFYEQYF. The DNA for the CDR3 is TGTGCCTGGAGTGGCGGGACTTTTTACGAGCAGTACTTC. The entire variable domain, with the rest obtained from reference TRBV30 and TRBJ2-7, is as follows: SQTIHQWPATLVQPVGSPLSLECTVEGTSNPNLYWYRQAAGRGLQLLFYSVGIGQISSEVPQNLSASRPQDRQFILSSKKLLLSDSGFYLCAWSGGTFYEQYFGPGTRLTVT.

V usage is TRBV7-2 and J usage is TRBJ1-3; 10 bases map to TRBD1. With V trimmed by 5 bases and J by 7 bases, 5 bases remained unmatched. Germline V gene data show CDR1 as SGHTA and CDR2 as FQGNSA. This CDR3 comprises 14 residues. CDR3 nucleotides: TGTGCCAGCAGCCTCCGGGACAGGGGTAACACCATATATTTT. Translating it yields CASSLRDRGNTIYF.

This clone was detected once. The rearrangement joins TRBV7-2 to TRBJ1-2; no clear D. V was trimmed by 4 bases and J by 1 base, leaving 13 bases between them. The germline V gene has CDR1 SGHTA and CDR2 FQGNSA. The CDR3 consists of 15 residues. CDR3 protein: CASSSRTGNNYGYTF. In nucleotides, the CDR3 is TGTGCCAGCAGCTCTCGGACGGGGAATAACTATGGCTACACCTTC.

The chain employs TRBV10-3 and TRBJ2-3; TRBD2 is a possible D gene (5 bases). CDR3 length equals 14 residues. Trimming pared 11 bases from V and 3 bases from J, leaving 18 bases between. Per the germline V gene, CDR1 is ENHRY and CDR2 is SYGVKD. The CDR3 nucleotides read TGTGCCTCCGACCCCGGGAACCCGACAGATACGCAGTATTTT. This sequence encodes CASDPGNPTDTQYF.

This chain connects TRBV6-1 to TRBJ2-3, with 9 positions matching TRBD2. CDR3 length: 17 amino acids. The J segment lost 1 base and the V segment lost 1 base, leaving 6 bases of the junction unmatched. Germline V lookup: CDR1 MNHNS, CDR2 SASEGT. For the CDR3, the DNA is TGTGCCAGCAGTGAAGGTAGCGGGGGAAGCCGCACAGATACGCAGTATTTT. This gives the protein CASSEGSGGSRTDTQYF.

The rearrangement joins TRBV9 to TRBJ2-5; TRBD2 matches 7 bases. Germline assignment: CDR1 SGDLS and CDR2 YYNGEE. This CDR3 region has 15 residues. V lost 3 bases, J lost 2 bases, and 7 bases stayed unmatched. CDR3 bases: TGTGCCAGCAGCGGGAGCGGGGAGCTACAAGAGACCCAGTACTTC. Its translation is CASSGSGELQETQYF.

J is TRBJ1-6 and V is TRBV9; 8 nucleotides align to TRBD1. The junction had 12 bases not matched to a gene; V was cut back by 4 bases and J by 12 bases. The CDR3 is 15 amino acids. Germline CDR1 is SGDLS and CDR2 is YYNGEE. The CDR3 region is CASSFRQGKDGPLHF. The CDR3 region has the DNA TGTGCCAGCAGCTTCCGACAGGGGAAGGATGGACCCCTCCACTTT.

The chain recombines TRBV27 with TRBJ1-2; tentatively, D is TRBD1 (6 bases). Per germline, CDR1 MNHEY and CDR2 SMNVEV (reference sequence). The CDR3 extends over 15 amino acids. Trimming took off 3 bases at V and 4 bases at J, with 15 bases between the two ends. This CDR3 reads CASSLGGGNGYGYTF. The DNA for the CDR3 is TGTGCCAGCAGTTTGGGAGGGGGGAATGGCTATGGCTACACCTTC.

For the CDR3, the DNA is TGTGCCAGCAGCCAAGATCCGGGACAGGGGAATGAAAAACTGTTTTTT. This encodes CASSQDPGQGNEKLFF. This chain joins TRBV4-2 and TRBJ1-4; 10 nucleotides agree with TRBD1. V dropped 0 bases and J dropped 5; count of bases not matched to a gene: 3. Germline V CDR1 and CDR2: LGHNA, YNFKEQ. The CDR3 loop spans 16 amino acids.

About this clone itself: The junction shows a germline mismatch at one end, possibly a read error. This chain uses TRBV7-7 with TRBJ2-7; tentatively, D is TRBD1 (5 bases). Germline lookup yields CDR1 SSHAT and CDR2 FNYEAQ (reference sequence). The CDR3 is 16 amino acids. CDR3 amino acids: CASSLGDETDDYEQYF. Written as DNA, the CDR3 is TGTGCTAGCAGCTTAGGGGATGAGACAGACGACTACGAGCAGTACTTC.

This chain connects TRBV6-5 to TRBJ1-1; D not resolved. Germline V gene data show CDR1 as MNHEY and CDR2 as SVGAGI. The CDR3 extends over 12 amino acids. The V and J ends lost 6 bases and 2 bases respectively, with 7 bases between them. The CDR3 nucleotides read TGTGCCAGCAGCCCGGGTAACACTGAAGCTTTCTTT. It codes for CASSPGNTEAFF.

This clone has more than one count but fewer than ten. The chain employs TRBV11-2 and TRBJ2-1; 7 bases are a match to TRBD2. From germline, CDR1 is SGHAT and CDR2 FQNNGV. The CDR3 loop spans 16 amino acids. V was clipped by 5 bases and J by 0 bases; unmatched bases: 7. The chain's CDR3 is CASSGTSVSSYNEQFF. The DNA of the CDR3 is TGTGCCAGCAGCGGAACTAGCGTTAGCTCCTACAATGAGCAGTTCTTC.

The CDR3 here is CASSRTSGSTDTQYF. The DNA of the CDR3 is TGCGCCAGCAGCCGTACTAGCGGAAGCACAGATACGCAGTATTTT. The gene calls are TRBV5-1 and TRBJ2-3, with 8 bases aligning to TRBD2. CDR3 size: 15 residues. Germline CDR1 reads SGHRS; CDR2 reads YFSETQ. Trimming at V came to 4 bases and at J to 0 bases, leaving 4 bases not matched to a gene.

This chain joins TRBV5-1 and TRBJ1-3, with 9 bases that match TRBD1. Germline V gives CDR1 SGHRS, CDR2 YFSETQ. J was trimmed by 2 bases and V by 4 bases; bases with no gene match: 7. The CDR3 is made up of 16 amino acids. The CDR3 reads CASSQQQGAAGNTIYF. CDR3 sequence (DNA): TGCGCCAGCAGCCAACAACAGGGGGCGGCTGGAAACACCATATATTTT.

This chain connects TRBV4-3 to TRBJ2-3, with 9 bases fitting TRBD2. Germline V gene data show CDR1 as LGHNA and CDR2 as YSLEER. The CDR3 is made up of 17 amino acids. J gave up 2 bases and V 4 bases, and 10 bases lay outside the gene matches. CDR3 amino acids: CASSPMGTSGSTDTQYF. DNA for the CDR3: TGCGCCAGCAGCCCCATGGGCACTAGCGGGTCCACAGATACGCAGTATTTT.

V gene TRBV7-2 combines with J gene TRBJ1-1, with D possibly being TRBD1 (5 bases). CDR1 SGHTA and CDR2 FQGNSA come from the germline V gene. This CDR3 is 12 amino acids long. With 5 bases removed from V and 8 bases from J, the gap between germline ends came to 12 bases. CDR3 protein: CASSPRVAEAFF. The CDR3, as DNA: TGTGCCAGCAGCCCCAGGGTCGCCGAAGCTTTCTTT.

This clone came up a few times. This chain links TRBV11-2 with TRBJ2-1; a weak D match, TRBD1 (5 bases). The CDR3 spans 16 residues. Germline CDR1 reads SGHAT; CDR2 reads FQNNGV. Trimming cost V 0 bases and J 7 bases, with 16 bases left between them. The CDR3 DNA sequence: TGTGCCAGCAGCTTAGAAGGCAGGGCCCTTGGGAATGAGCAGTTCTTC. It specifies CASSLEGRALGNEQFF.

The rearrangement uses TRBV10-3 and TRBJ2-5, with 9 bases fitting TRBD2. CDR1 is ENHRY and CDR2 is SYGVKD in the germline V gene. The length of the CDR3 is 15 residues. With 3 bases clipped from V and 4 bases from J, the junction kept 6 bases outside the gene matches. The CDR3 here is CAISDRGGAGETQYF. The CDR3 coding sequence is TGTGCCATCAGTGACCGCGGGGGGGCCGGAGAGACCCAGTACTTC.

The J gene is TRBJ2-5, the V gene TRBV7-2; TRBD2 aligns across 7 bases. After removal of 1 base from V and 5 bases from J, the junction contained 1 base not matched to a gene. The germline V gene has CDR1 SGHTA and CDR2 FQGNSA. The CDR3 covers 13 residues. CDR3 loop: CASSLGLAETQYF. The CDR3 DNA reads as TGTGCCAGCAGCTTAGGACTAGCTGAGACCCAGTACTTC.